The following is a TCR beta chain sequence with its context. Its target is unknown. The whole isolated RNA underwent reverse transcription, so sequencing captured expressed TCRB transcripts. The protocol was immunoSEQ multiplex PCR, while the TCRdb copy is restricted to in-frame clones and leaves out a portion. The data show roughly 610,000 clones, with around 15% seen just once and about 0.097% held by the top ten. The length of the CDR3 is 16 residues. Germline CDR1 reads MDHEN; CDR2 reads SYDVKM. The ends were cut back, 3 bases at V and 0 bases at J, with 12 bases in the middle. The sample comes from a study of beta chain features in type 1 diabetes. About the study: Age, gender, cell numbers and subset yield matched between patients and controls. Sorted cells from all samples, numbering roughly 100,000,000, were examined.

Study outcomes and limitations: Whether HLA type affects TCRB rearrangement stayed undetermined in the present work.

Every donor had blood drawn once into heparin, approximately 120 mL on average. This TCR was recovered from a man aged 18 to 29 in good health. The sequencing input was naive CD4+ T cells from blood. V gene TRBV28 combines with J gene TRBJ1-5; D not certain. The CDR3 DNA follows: TGTGCCAGCAGTTTCGTCAGGTTCTATAGCAATCAGCCCCAGCATTTT. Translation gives CASSFVRFYSNQPQHF.